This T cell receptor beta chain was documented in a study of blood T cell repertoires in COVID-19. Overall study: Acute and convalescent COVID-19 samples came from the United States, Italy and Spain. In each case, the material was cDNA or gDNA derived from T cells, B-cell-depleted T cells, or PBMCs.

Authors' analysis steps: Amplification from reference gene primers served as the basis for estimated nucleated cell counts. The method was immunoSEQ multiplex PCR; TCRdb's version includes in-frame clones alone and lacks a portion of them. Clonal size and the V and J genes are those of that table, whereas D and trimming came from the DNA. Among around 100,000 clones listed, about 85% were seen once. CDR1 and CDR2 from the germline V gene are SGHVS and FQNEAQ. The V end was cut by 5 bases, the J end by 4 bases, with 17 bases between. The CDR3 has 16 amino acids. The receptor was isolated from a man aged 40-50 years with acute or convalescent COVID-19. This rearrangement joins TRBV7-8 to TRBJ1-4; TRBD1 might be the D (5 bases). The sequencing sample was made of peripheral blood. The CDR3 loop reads CASSPLQRGLNEKLFF. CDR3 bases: TGTGCCAGCAGCCCATTACAACGGGGACTTAATGAAAAACTGTTTTTT. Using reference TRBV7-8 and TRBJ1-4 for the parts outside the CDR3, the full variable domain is GAGVSQSPRYKVAKRGQDVALRCDPISGHVSLFWYQQALGQGPEFLTYFQNEAQLDKSGLPSDRFFAERPEGSVSTLKIQRTQQEDSAVYLCASSPLQRGLNEKLFFGSGTQLSVL.